These 20 T cell receptor beta chains came from one sample sequenced in a study of blood T cell repertoires in COVID-19 (dated by TCRdb to about 2020). Library prep was done by the immunoSEQ multiplex PCR assay. TCRdb provides this immuneACCESS table in a form limited to in-frame rearrangements. Some clones are lacking; in checked studies, under half of them reflect an unresolved V gene, and why the rest are absent is not known. This sample holds some 390,000 clones; 80% to 90% were observed only once. Of the sample, roughly 1.1% is held by the ten largest clones. The sequencing input was PBMCs or T cells enriched from blood (not recorded which). All receptors derive from a man aged 25-45 years who had recovered from COVID-19.

This clone occurred a few times. This chain joins TRBV5-1 and TRBJ1-2; the D gene is possibly TRBD1 (5 bases). The CDR3 has 14 residues. The germline V gene encodes CDR1 SGHRS and CDR2 YFSETQ. The V gene lost 4 bases and the J gene lost 6 bases, with 16 bases spanning the gap. CDR3 residues: CASSGVAGQDGYTF. The CDR3 DNA reads as TGCGCCAGCAGCGGGGTAGCGGGGCAGGATGGCTACACCTTC.

The chain joins TRBV28 to TRBJ1-4; tentative D call: TRBD1 (5 bases). The CDR3 runs to 15 residues. Trimming shortened V by 2 bases and J by 7 bases, and 14 bases separated the two germline ends. The germline gives CDR1 MDHEN, CDR2 SYDVKM. The CDR3 spells CASSLEEGRGEKLFF. CDR3 coding DNA: TGTGCCAGCAGTTTAGAGGAGGGTAGGGGTGAAAAACTGTTTTTT.

The genes are TRBV19 and TRBJ2-7, with 13 nucleotides matching TRBD2. V lost 6 bases to trimming and J lost 6 bases; unmatched junction nucleotides: 8. CDR1 LNHDA and CDR2 SQIVND come from the germline V gene (reference sequence). This CDR3 contains 15 residues. The CDR3 loop is CASSRGLAGVSEQYF. In nucleotides, the CDR3 is TGTGCCAGTAGCAGAGGACTAGCGGGAGTAAGCGAGCAGTACTTC.

This chain connects TRBV3-1 (or the pseudogene TRBV3-2) to TRBJ1-1, with a weak D call TRBD1 (6 bases). Germline CDR1 and CDR2: LGHDT and YNNKEL (reference sequence). This CDR3 region has 15 residues. The ends were cut back, 5 bases at V and 0 bases at J, with 13 bases in the middle. The CDR3 sequence: CASSDTGQLNTEAFF. The CDR3 coding sequence is TGTGCCAGCAGCGATACTGGACAGCTGAACACTGAAGCTTTCTTT.

The J gene is TRBJ2-2, the V gene TRBV6-5; unclear D gene. V was shortened by 5 bases and J by 6 bases, with 16 bases between the two germline ends. Germline CDR1 is MNHEY and CDR2 is SVGAGI. This CDR3 is 15 amino acids long. CDR3 in DNA: TGTGCCAGCAGTACGGAGCCGGATTTGGCCGGGGAGCTGTTTTTT. Translating gives CASSTEPDLAGELFF.

The rearrangement joins TRBV12-3 or TRBV12-4 to TRBJ1-2; D is perhaps TRBD1 (5 bases). Trimming shortened V by 5 bases and J by 8 bases, and 15 bases separated the two germline ends. CDR3 length: 13 residues. This chain's CDR3 is CASSPRGTWGYTF. In DNA, the CDR3 is TGTGCCAGCAGTCCTCGCGGGACCTGGGGCTACACCTTC.

The chain is built from TRBV3-1 (or the pseudogene TRBV3-2) and TRBJ1-2; D unresolved. Germline values: CDR1 LGHDT, CDR2 YNNKEL (reference sequence). Trimming removed 0 bases at V and 4 bases at J, with 15 bases between. CDR3 length: 16 residues. The CDR3 nucleotides are TGTGCCAGCAGCCAAGAGATAAGAAAGGGAGGCTATGGCTACACCTTC. It specifies CASSQEIRKGGYGYTF.

This sequence joins TRBV6-5 and TRBJ1-2; possibly TRBD1 for D (6 bases). The germline V and J ends were trimmed by 6 bases and 2 bases, with 13 bases remaining between them. This CDR3 has 14 amino acids. Per the germline V gene, CDR1 is MNHEY and CDR2 is SVGAGI. Written as DNA, the CDR3 is TGTGCCAGCAGGGGGGGGCGGCAGAACTATGGCTACACCTTC. It yields the protein CASRGGRQNYGYTF.

This clone was seen more than once but under ten times. The chain employs TRBV28 and TRBJ2-7; TRBD1 might be the D (6 bases). The CDR3 sequence is 14 residues long. Trimming removed 3 bases at V and 4 bases at J, with 13 bases between. Germline CDR1 MDHEN, CDR2 SYDVKM. The CDR3 region is CASSLGTQGYEQYF. The CDR3 nucleotides read TGTGCCAGCAGTTTGGGGACACAGGGATACGAGCAGTACTTC.

The chain uses TRBV13 and TRBJ2-1; 7 bases align to TRBD1. Germline V CDR1 and CDR2: PRHDT, FYEKMQ (reference sequence). This CDR3 contains 15 residues. V dropped 0 bases and J dropped 9; count of bases not matched to a gene: 8. The CDR3 DNA reads TGTGCCAGCAGCTTAGGCCCAGAGGGGGCTTTTGAGCAGTTCTTC. It yields the protein CASSLGPEGAFEQFF. The entire variable domain, with the rest obtained from reference TRBV13 and TRBJ2-1, is as follows: AAGVIQSPRHLIKEKRETATLKCYPIPRHDTVYWYQQGPGQDPQFLISFYEKMQSDKGSIPDRFSAQQFSDYHSELNMSSLELGDSALYFCASSLGPEGAFEQFFGPGTRLTVL.

This chain connects TRBV4-1 to TRBJ1-2; 7 nucleotides match TRBD1. This CDR3 contains 17 residues. Trimming at V came to 0 bases and at J to 6 bases, leaving 13 bases not matched to a gene. Germline CDR1 MGHRA, CDR2 YSYEKL. The CDR3 nucleotides read TGCGCCAGCAGCCAAGATGGCCCGTCAGCAGGGGGTAATGGCTACACCTTC. Translating gives CASSQDGPSAGGNGYTF.

The J gene is TRBJ2-3, the V gene TRBV14; unclear D gene. The CDR3 covers 15 residues. V dropped 2 bases and J dropped 6 bases, with 15 bases sitting between them. The germline V gene encodes CDR1 SGHDN and CDR2 FVKESK. CDR3 in amino acids: CASSQSVKHKDTQYF. CDR3 in DNA: TGTGCCAGCAGCCAAAGCGTCAAGCATAAGGATACGCAGTATTTT. Filled out from reference TRBV14 and TRBJ2-3, the complete variable domain reads EAGVTQFPSHSVIEKGQTVTLRCDPISGHDNLYWYRRVMGKEIKFLLHFVKESKQDESGMPNNRFLAERTGGTYSTLKVQPAELEDSGVYFCASSQSVKHKDTQYFGPGTRLTVL.

This rearrangement joins TRBV2 to TRBJ1-4; D perhaps matches TRBD1 (6 bases). In germline, CDR1 is SNHLY, CDR2 FYNNEI. The CDR3 is 16 amino acids. The V gene lost 4 bases and the J gene lost 3 bases, with 15 bases spanning the gap. The CDR3 region is CASSGRNRAANEKLFF. The CDR3, as DNA: TGTGCCAGCAGTGGGCGGAACAGGGCGGCTAATGAAAAACTGTTTTTT.

The chain carries TRBV28 and TRBJ2-6; 9 bases map to TRBD1. Per germline, CDR1 MDHEN and CDR2 SYDVKM. The V gene end was trimmed by 2 bases and the J gene end by 4 bases; junction bases not matched to a gene: 3. CDR3 length: 16 residues. The CDR3 coding sequence is TGTGCCAGCAGTTTAGGACAGGGGATGGGGGCCAACGTCCTGACTTTC. Amino acid sequence: CASSLGQGMGANVLTF.

This sequence joins TRBV19 and TRBJ1-2; D uncertain. The V gene lost 3 bases and the J gene lost 3 bases, with 11 bases spanning the gap. The CDR3 totals 14 residues. Looked up from germline, CDR1 is LNHDA and CDR2 is SQIVND (reference sequence). This CDR3 is CASSISVRDYGYTF. The CDR3 DNA follows: TGTGCCAGTAGTATTTCGGTCCGTGACTATGGCTACACCTTC.

This clone has only one observation. This sequence joins TRBV15 and TRBJ2-2; D perhaps matches TRBD2 (5 bases). The CDR3 spans 14 residues. The V gene's germline CDR1 is LNHNV and CDR2 YYDKDF (reference sequence). V was cut by 4 bases and J by 4 bases, with 10 bases left in between. The CDR3 DNA follows: TGTGCCACCAGCACTGCGAGGGCCACCGGGGAGCTGTTTTTT. Protein product: CATSTARATGELFF.

Remarks on this clone: Other DNA sequences in this sample translate to the same CDR3. This chain links TRBV28 with TRBJ2-7, with TRBD1 matching over 7 bases. Germline CDR1 is MDHEN and CDR2 is SYDVKM. This CDR3 has 13 amino acids. The trim removed 6 bases at V and 3 bases at J, leaving 5 bases unmatched. CDR3 protein: CASRRQGGYEQYF. The CDR3 DNA reads TGTGCCAGCAGACGACAGGGTGGCTACGAGCAGTACTTC.

The V and J genes are TRBV7-8 and TRBJ1-2; TRBD1 aligns across 7 bases. V shed 3 bases and J 3 bases; nucleotides not matched to a gene: 7. The CDR3 spans 15 residues. The V gene's germline CDR1 is SGHVS and CDR2 FQNEAQ. CDR3 loop: CASSFPTGKDYGYTF. The CDR3 bases are TGTGCCAGCAGCTTCCCGACAGGGAAGGACTATGGCTACACCTTC.

The chain uses TRBV28 and TRBJ1-1, with D possibly being TRBD1 (6 bases). This CDR3 is built from 15 residues. CDR1 and CDR2 from the germline V gene are MDHEN and SYDVKM. The germline V and J ends were trimmed by 8 bases and 6 bases, with 22 bases remaining between them. CDR3 nucleotides: TGTGCCAGCGGATTCACAGGGACCCTGAGCCCTGAAGCTTTCTTT. This gives the protein CASGFTGTLSPEAFF. The whole variable domain, remainder taken from reference TRBV28 and TRBJ1-1, is DVKVTQSSRYLVKRTGEKVFLECVQDMDHENMFWYRQDPGLGLRLIYFSYDVKMKEKGDIPEGYSVSREKKERFSLILESASTNQTSMYLCASGFTGTLSPEAFFGQGTRLTVV.

The CDR3 protein is CASSIGMDGGPQHF. As DNA, the CDR3 is TGTGCCAGTAGTATCGGTATGGACGGGGGGCCCCAGCATTTT. V gene TRBV19 combines with J gene TRBJ1-5; D might be TRBD1 (5 bases). V was trimmed by 3 bases and J by 9 bases, leaving 15 bases between them. Germline V CDR1 and CDR2: LNHDA, SQIVND (reference sequence). The CDR3 extends over 14 amino acids.